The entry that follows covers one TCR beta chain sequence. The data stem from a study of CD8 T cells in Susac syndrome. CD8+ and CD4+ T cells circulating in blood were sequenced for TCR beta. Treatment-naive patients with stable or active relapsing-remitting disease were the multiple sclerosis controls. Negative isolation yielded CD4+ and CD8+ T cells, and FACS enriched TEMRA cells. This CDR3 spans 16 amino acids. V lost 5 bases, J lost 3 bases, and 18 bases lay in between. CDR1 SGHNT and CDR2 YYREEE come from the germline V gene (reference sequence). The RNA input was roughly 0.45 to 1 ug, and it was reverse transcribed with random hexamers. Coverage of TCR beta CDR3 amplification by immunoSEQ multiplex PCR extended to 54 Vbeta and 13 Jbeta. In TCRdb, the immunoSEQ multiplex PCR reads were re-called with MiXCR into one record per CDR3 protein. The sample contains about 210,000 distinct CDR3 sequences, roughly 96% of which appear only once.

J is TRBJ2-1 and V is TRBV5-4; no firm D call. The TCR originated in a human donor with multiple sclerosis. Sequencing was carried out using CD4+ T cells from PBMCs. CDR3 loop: CASRPDVAPLYNEQFF. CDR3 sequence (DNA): TGTGCCAGCAGGCCGGATGTAGCCCCTCTCTACAATGAGCAGTTCTTC.